A selection of T cell receptor beta chains follows, all from one sample in a study of cytomegalovirus exposure and HLA in healthy donors. TCRdb keeps only in-frame clones here, not all; method: immunoSEQ multiplex PCR. The data hold roughly 130,000 clones, with about 80% observed a single time. Sequenced: PBMCs. These receptors were collected from a human donor in good health. Each CDR3 is given with its conserved first and last residue. Fields, in order: J gene, clone size, D gene, V gene, CDR3 protein, CDR3 DNA. The D gene is left open where the match is weak. The size entry is marked missing in some rows and otherwise reads once, few, many or a size class.

J gene: TRBJ2-4; clone size: -; D gene: TRBD1; V gene: TRBV23-1; CDR3 protein: CASSQGQVGKNIQYF; CDR3 DNA: TGCGCCAGCAGTCAGGGACAGGTCGGCAAAAACATTCAGTACTTC
J gene: TRBJ2-5; clone size: -; D gene: -; V gene: TRBV5-1; CDR3 protein: CASSDRAGAPETQYF; CDR3 DNA: TGCGCCAGCAGCGACCGGGCGGGGGCTCCGGAGACCCAGTACTTC
J gene: TRBJ2-1; clone size: -; D gene: TRBD2; V gene: TRBV7-3; CDR3 protein: CASSLLGGTRGEQFF; CDR3 DNA: TGTGCCAGCAGCTTACTCGGGGGGACGCGGGGAGAGCAGTTCTTC
J gene: TRBJ2-3; clone size: -; D gene: TRBD2; V gene: TRBV7-3; CDR3 protein: CASSLYGGGMTDTQYF; CDR3 DNA: TGTGCCAGCAGCTTATACGGCGGGGGGATGACAGATACGCAGTATTTT
J gene: TRBJ1-3; clone size: -; D gene: -; V gene: TRBV10-3; CDR3 protein: CAIQGLGNTIYF; CDR3 DNA: TGTGCCATTCAGGGGCTCGGAAACACCATATATTTT
J gene: TRBJ2-1; clone size: -; D gene: TRBD1; V gene: TRBV6-1; CDR3 protein: CASREFMTGDHNEQFF; CDR3 DNA: TGTGCCAGCAGAGAATTTATGACAGGGGACCACAATGAGCAGTTCTTC
J gene: TRBJ1-1; clone size: -; D gene: -; V gene: TRBV6-5; CDR3 protein: CASNWGQNTEAFF; CDR3 DNA: TGTGCCAGCAATTGGGGACAGAACACTGAAGCTTTCTTT
J gene: TRBJ1-6; clone size: once; D gene: -; V gene: TRBV15; CDR3 protein: CATKAEQAENSPLHF; CDR3 DNA: TGTGCCACCAAAGCTGAGCAGGCTGAGAATTCACCCCTCCACTTT
J gene: TRBJ1-5; clone size: -; D gene: -; V gene: TRBV7-9; CDR3 protein: CASSLVLGERNQPQHF; CDR3 DNA: TGTGCCAGCAGCTTAGTATTGGGAGAAAGGAATCAGCCCCAGCATTTT
J gene: TRBJ2-7; clone size: -; D gene: TRBD1; V gene: TRBV28; CDR3 protein: CASGQGVDYEQYF; CDR3 DNA: TGTGCCAGCGGACAGGGGGTCGACTACGAGCAGTACTTC
J gene: TRBJ1-1; clone size: -; D gene: -; V gene: TRBV7-9; CDR3 protein: CASSGQQVHTEAFF; CDR3 DNA: TGTGCCAGCAGCGGACAACAGGTGCACACTGAAGCTTTCTTT
J gene: TRBJ2-1; clone size: -; D gene: -; V gene: TRBV2; CDR3 protein: CASSESRTPLF; CDR3 DNA: TGTGCCAGCAGTGAATCTAGGACTCCGCTCTTC
J gene: TRBJ1-3; clone size: -; D gene: -; V gene: TRBV28; CDR3 protein: CASSLRVGGGTGNTIYF; CDR3 DNA: TGTGCCAGCAGTTTAAGGGTCGGAGGAGGGACTGGAAACACCATATATTTT
J gene: TRBJ1-2; clone size: -; D gene: -; V gene: TRBV6-1; CDR3 protein: CATLDGSYGYTF; CDR3 DNA: TGTGCCACCCTAGACGGAAGCTATGGCTACACCTTC
J gene: TRBJ2-5; clone size: -; D gene: -; V gene: TRBV19; CDR3 protein: CASSGGTAQETQYF; CDR3 DNA: TGTGCCAGTAGTGGAGGGACAGCACAAGAGACCCAGTACTTC
J gene: TRBJ1-3; clone size: -; D gene: -; V gene: TRBV9; CDR3 protein: CASSPQGLSGNTIYF; CDR3 DNA: TGTGCCAGCAGTCCCCAGGGCCTCTCTGGAAACACCATATATTTT
J gene: TRBJ2-7; clone size: -; D gene: TRBD2; V gene: TRBV27; CDR3 protein: CASGGLAAGEQYF; CDR3 DNA: TGTGCCAGCGGCGGACTAGCGGCTGGCGAGCAGTACTTC
J gene: TRBJ1-1; clone size: once; D gene: TRBD1; V gene: TRBV5-4; CDR3 protein: CASSLGQGRTEAFF; CDR3 DNA: TGTGCCAGCAGCTTGGGACAGGGTCGGACTGAAGCTTTCTTT
J gene: TRBJ2-7; clone size: -; D gene: -; V gene: TRBV27; CDR3 protein: CASSPPGIASHEQYF; CDR3 DNA: TGTGCCAGCAGTCCCCCAGGAATAGCGTCCCACGAGCAGTACTTC
J gene: TRBJ2-7; clone size: -; D gene: -; V gene: TRBV20-1; CDR3 protein: CSASPLYEQYF; CDR3 DNA: TGCAGTGCTAGTCCCCTCTACGAGCAGTACTTC
J gene: TRBJ2-3; clone size: few; D gene: TRBD2; V gene: TRBV6-6; CDR3 protein: CASGGGTDTQYF; CDR3 DNA: TGTGCCAGCGGGGGGGGCACAGATACGCAGTATTTT
J gene: TRBJ1-4; clone size: -; D gene: -; V gene: TRBV18; CDR3 protein: CASSPPGRRNEKLFF; CDR3 DNA: TGTGCCAGCTCACCACCGGGCAGACGTAATGAAAAACTGTTTTTT
J gene: TRBJ1-4; clone size: -; D gene: TRBD1; V gene: TRBV7-3; CDR3 protein: CASSKPDRGREKLFF; CDR3 DNA: TGTGCCAGCAGCAAACCGGACAGGGGGCGTGAAAAACTGTTTTTT
J gene: TRBJ2-7; clone size: -; D gene: -; V gene: TRBV28; CDR3 protein: CASTPALAGLTYEQYF; CDR3 DNA: TGTGCCAGCACTCCCGCGTTGGCGGGCCTTACCTACGAGCAGTACTTC
J gene: TRBJ2-3; clone size: -; D gene: TRBD2; V gene: TRBV2; CDR3 protein: CASSATSGGESSTDTQYF; CDR3 DNA: TGTGCCAGCAGTGCTACTAGCGGGGGGGAGAGTAGCACAGATACGCAGTATTTT
J gene: TRBJ1-1; clone size: -; D gene: -; V gene: TRBV5-1; CDR3 protein: CASSFGSVRNTEAFF; CDR3 DNA: TGCGCCAGCAGCTTTGGTTCGGTAAGGAACACTGAAGCTTTCTTT
J gene: TRBJ1-2; clone size: -; D gene: -; V gene: TRBV29-1; CDR3 protein: CSVETANYGYTF; CDR3 DNA: TGCAGCGTTGAGACAGCTAACTATGGCTACACCTTC